This T cell receptor beta chain was captured in a study of T-cell reconstitution after alpha-beta-depleted transplantation in children. General study findings and limits: It was newly produced T cells that mostly accounted for T-cell counts and diversity one year after transplant. The study reportedly traced alpha-beta T cells about two months after transplant to several hundred expanded graft clones.

Looked up from germline, CDR1 is SNHLY and CDR2 is FYNNEI. Trimming cost V 8 bases and J 5 bases; bases outside gene matches: 10. CDR3 size: 14 residues. A word on this clonotype: Its antigen is still unknown.

TCRbeta library construction was performed incorporating unique molecular identifiers. MiXCR, applied by TCRdb to the PCR reads, yields one record per CDR3 protein. The sample has about 980,000 distinct CDR3 sequences, 25% to 30% seen once. This chain links TRBV2 with TRBJ1-1, with 8 bases lining up with TRBD1. The material was PBMCs, mostly from graft donor cells, obtained 360 days after TCRalphabeta/CD19-depleted stem cell transplant. This sequence was found in a boy younger than two who had a stem cell transplant for SCID, so the T cells may come from the graft donor. In DNA, the CDR3 is TGTGCCAGCTCTACCAGGGGGCGTAGAACTGAAGCTTTCTTT. Its protein product is CASSTRGRRTEAFF.